The 3 T cell receptor beta chains presented below share a single source sample, sequenced in a study of long-term antiretroviral therapy in people with HIV. Running of the v3.0 immunoSEQ assay took place at survey level. Method: immunoSEQ multiplex PCR; TCRdb's copy keeps in-frame clones and lacks some. The sample has 8,500 to 10,000 clones; around 73% are singletons. This material consisted of unsorted PBMCs, taken 0.4 years before starting antiretroviral therapy. These TCRs come from a young man with HIV.

The chain uses TRBV19 and TRBJ1-4; possibly TRBD1 for D (6 bases). Trimming pared 3 bases from V and 5 bases from J, leaving 13 bases between. Looked up from germline, CDR1 is LNHDA and CDR2 is SQIVND (reference sequence). The CDR3 is 15 amino acids. The chain's CDR3 is CASSIQDSGNEKLFF. The CDR3 DNA reads TGTGCCAGTAGTATCCAGGACAGTGGAAATGAAAAACTGTTTTTT.

This clone appeared a single time. This chain joins TRBV21-1 and TRBJ2-7; the tabulated D call, TRBD2, remains unverified against the DNA. TRBV21-1 is a pseudogene segment. This CDR3 comprises 17 residues. The chain's CDR3 is CASSKLRTSGRFREQYF. The DNA for the CDR3 is TGTGCCAGCAGCAAACTCCGGACTAGCGGACGTTTTAGGGAGCAGTACTTC.

The chain uses TRBV5-6 and TRBJ2-7; a weak D match, TRBD1 (5 bases). Trimming removed 6 bases from V and 3 bases from J, with 16 bases in between. The CDR3 spans 14 residues. Germline loops: CDR1 SGHDT, CDR2 YYEEEE. DNA of the CDR3: TGTGCCAGCATGGGGCTCGGCAGAGACTACGAGCAGTACTTC. Protein sequence: CASMGLGRDYEQYF. The variable domain in full, with the rest retrieved from reference TRBV5-6 and TRBJ2-7, is DAGVTQSPTHLIKTRGQQVTLRCSPKSGHDTVSWYQQALGQGPQFIFQYYEEEERQRGNFPDRFSGHQFPNYSSELNVNALLLGDSALYLCASMGLGRDYEQYFGPGTRLTVT.